The TCR beta chain described here comes from a study of shared T cell receptors in the human thymus. Using immunoSEQ multiplex PCR, the repertoire was profiled, and TCRdb retains in-frame clones only, with some absent. Of hundreds of thousands of clones in the sample, about 95% were seen once. Trimming cost V 1 base and J 10 bases, with 15 bases left between them. The CDR3 spans 14 residues. Germline V CDR1 and CDR2: LGHNA, YNFKEQ. Material for sequencing was thymocytes. This sequence joins TRBV4-2 and TRBJ2-3; D is unclear. The TCR comes from a human donor. The CDR3 here is CASSQAKISDSQYF. The CDR3 nucleotides are TGTGCCAGCAGCCAAGCCAAAATCAGCGATTCGCAGTATTTT.